A single sample gave rise to the 32 T cell receptor beta chains below, sequenced in a study of cytomegalovirus exposure and HLA in healthy donors. Use of 60 Vbeta and 13 Jbeta primers characterized the PCR. Sequencing used immunoSEQ multiplex PCR; TCRdb keeps in-frame clones, though not all of them. The sample lists 200,000 or so clones, over 60% occurring once. Sequencing input: PBMCs. The receptor source for this set is a woman aged 25 to 45 in good health and CMV-seropositive.

The V and J genes are TRBV28 and TRBJ2-7, with TRBD1 identical over 9 bases. From germline, CDR1 is MDHEN and CDR2 SYDVKM. V was pared by 5 bases and J by 4 bases, with 6 bases of the junction left unmatched. This CDR3 region has 14 residues. CDR3 nucleotide sequence: TGTGCCAGCAGTCCTAGGGACAGGGAGTACGAGCAGTACTTC. This encodes CASSPRDREYEQYF.

The rearrangement joins TRBV28 to TRBJ1-1; D gene unclear. Between the trimmed V and J ends, which lost 3 bases and 4 bases, there was a span of 12 bases. CDR3 length: 14 residues. Germline-derived CDR1 and CDR2 are MDHEN and SYDVKM. The CDR3 nucleotides are TGTGCCAGCAGTTTGGCCGGAGGTCTCACTGAAGCTTTCTTT. It encodes CASSLAGGLTEAFF.

J is TRBJ2-5 and V is TRBV4-3, with a weak D call TRBD1 (6 bases). Per germline, CDR1 LGHNA and CDR2 YSLEER. This CDR3 is built from 18 residues. The V gene lost 0 bases and the J gene lost 5 bases, with 22 bases spanning the gap. The CDR3 DNA reads as TGCGCCAGCAGCCAAGATATGTTGGGGCAGGGGCATGGGGAGACCCAGTACTTC. This codes for CASSQDMLGQGHGETQYF.

This clone was seen more than once but under ten times. V is TRBV7-2 and J is TRBJ2-3, with 7 positions matching TRBD1. Germline assignment: CDR1 SGHTA and CDR2 FQGNSA. The CDR3 is made up of 15 amino acids. V shed 4 bases and J 4 bases; nucleotides not matched to a gene: 8. The DNA of the CDR3 is TGTGCCAGCAGCTCCAGACAGGGTTCGTCAGATACGCAGTATTTT. This encodes CASSSRQGSSDTQYF. Based on the CDR3 plus reference TRBV7-2 and TRBJ2-3, the full variable domain is GAGVSQSPSNKVTEKGKDVELRCDPISGHTALYWYRQSLGQGLEFLIYFQGNSAPDKSGLPSDRFSAERTGGSVSTLTIQRTQQEDSAVYLCASSSRQGSSDTQYFGPGTRLTVL.

In its sample, this clone was seen a few times. J is TRBJ1-1 and V is TRBV19; D perhaps matches TRBD1 (5 bases). The V end was cut by 2 bases, the J end by 6 bases, with 10 bases between. Per the germline V gene, CDR1 is LNHDA and CDR2 is SQIVND (reference sequence). The CDR3 is 13 amino acids. This chain's CDR3 is CASSIRQPSEAFF. The CDR3 bases are TGTGCCAGTAGTATAAGACAGCCTTCTGAAGCTTTCTTT.

The V call is TRBV28, the J call TRBJ2-6; TRBD2 might be the D (6 bases). The CDR3 runs 16 residues. The germline V gene encodes CDR1 MDHEN and CDR2 SYDVKM. The ends were cut back, 7 bases at V and 0 bases at J, with 13 bases in the middle. The CDR3 loop is CASIGSGLSGANVLTF. In DNA, the CDR3 is TGTGCCAGCATAGGTAGCGGCCTCTCTGGGGCCAACGTCCTGACTTTC.

In its sample, this clone was seen once. V usage is TRBV6-1 and J usage is TRBJ1-3, with D maybe TRBD1 (5 bases). V gave up 5 bases and J gave up 0 bases, with 11 bases separating them. This CDR3 spans 15 amino acids. In germline, CDR1 is MNHNS, CDR2 SASEGT. The CDR3 here is CASSPGLFSGNTIYF. The CDR3 nucleotides are TGTGCCAGCAGTCCGGGACTTTTCTCTGGAAACACCATATATTTT.

The chain is built from TRBV28 and TRBJ2-7; D is unclear. This CDR3 has 14 residues. V was clipped by 3 bases and J by 3 bases, with 12 bases between them. Per germline, CDR1 MDHEN and CDR2 SYDVKM. CDR3: CASSFALTVYEQYF. The CDR3 DNA sequence: TGTGCCAGCAGTTTTGCTCTAACAGTCTACGAGCAGTACTTC.

The chain is built from TRBV7-2 and TRBJ2-3; TRBD2 matches at 9 bases. Germline V CDR1 and CDR2: SGHTA, FQGNSA. V lost 3 bases and J lost 4; bases outside the gene matches: 8. The CDR3 extends over 16 amino acids. The CDR3 DNA reads TGTGCCAGCAGCTTTTTCGCGGGAGGGAGGGCAGATACGCAGTATTTT. Its translation is CASSFFAGGRADTQYF. Combining the CDR3 with reference TRBV7-2 and TRBJ2-3 gives the whole variable domain GAGVSQSPSNKVTEKGKDVELRCDPISGHTALYWYRQSLGQGLEFLIYFQGNSAPDKSGLPSDRFSAERTGGSVSTLTIQRTQQEDSAVYLCASSFFAGGRADTQYFGPGTRLTVL.

The chain employs TRBV5-8 and TRBJ1-5, with D hard to call. This CDR3 contains 16 residues. Germline assignment: CDR1 SGHTS and CDR2 YDEGEE. Trimming removed 0 bases at V and 4 bases at J, with 14 bases between. In DNA, the CDR3 is TGTGCCAGCAGCTTGGCCTATGGAACTATAAATCAGCCCCAGCATTTT. This gives the protein CASSLAYGTINQPQHF.

This clone occurred once. The rearrangement links TRBV30 to TRBJ2-2, with a weak D call TRBD2 (5 bases). This CDR3 comprises 16 residues. Trimming took 2 bases from V and 5 from J, leaving 18 bases between them. CDR1 is GTSNPN and CDR2 is SVGIG in the germline V gene (reference sequence). The CDR3 region is CAWSPLRSGGTGELFF. The DNA for the CDR3 is TGTGCCTGGAGTCCCCTTAGGTCTGGCGGGACCGGGGAGCTGTTTTTT.

This chain connects TRBV7-2 to TRBJ1-2; D gene ambiguous. Trimming cost V 5 bases and J 0 bases, with 13 bases left between them. The CDR3 is 15 residues long. The V gene's germline CDR1 is SGHTA and CDR2 FQGNSA. DNA of the CDR3: TGTGCCAGCAGCCCACCGGGGTCCGCTAACTATGGCTACACCTTC. This sequence encodes CASSPPGSANYGYTF.

This chain connects TRBV28 to TRBJ2-7; 9 bases fit TRBD1. This CDR3 spans 16 amino acids. V trimming: 6 bases; J trimming: 3 bases; junction bases outside the gene matches: 12. The germline V gene encodes CDR1 MDHEN and CDR2 SYDVKM. CDR3 sequence reads: CASRETGGQRNYEQYF. DNA of the CDR3: TGTGCCAGCAGGGAAACAGGGGGCCAACGTAACTACGAGCAGTACTTC.

Regarding this clone: A read error may produce the germline difference seen at one junction end. The rearrangement uses TRBV11-2 and TRBJ2-3, with D unclear. The CDR3 totals 12 residues. In germline, CDR1 is SGHAT, CDR2 FQNNGV. The CDR3 DNA follows: TGTGCCCGCAGCTTAGCTACAGATACGCAGTATTTT. It codes for CARSLATDTQYF.

This clone appeared a few times. This chain uses TRBV9 with TRBJ2-3; a possible D gene is TRBD2 (6 bases). The CDR3 totals 14 residues. Deletions cut 0 bases from V and 4 bases from J, with 9 bases between. The V gene's germline CDR1 is SGDLS and CDR2 YYNGEE. Here the CDR3 reads CASSVGPGADTQYF. The CDR3 nucleotides read TGTGCCAGCAGCGTAGGACCGGGAGCAGATACGCAGTATTTT. The full variable domain, in which reference TRBV9 and TRBJ2-3 provide the parts outside the CDR3, is DSGVTQTPKHLITATGQRVTLRCSPRSGDLSVYWYQQSLDQGLQFLIQYYNGEERAKGNILERFSAQQFPDLHSELNLSSLELGDSALYFCASSVGPGADTQYFGPGTRLTVL.

The chain uses TRBV28 and TRBJ1-5, with 9 bases aligning to TRBD1. The trim removed 3 bases at V and 3 bases at J, leaving 6 bases unmatched. The germline V gene has CDR1 MDHEN and CDR2 SYDVKM. The CDR3 sequence is 16 residues long. The CDR3 loop reads CASSFRTGVYNQPQHF. The DNA for the CDR3 is TGTGCCAGCAGTTTCAGGACAGGGGTATACAATCAGCCCCAGCATTTT.

J is TRBJ2-5 and V is TRBV7-2; D remains ambiguous. The CDR3 is 15 amino acids. V lost 5 bases and J lost 4, with 17 bases in between. Germline assignment: CDR1 SGHTA and CDR2 FQGNSA. The CDR3 reads CASSLLPSDRETQYF. CDR3 in DNA: TGTGCCAGCAGCCTTCTCCCGAGCGACCGAGAGACCCAGTACTTC.

This clone was counted only a few times. The V gene is TRBV27, the J gene TRBJ1-2; D is uncertain. CDR1 MNHEY and CDR2 SMNVEV come from the germline V gene (reference sequence). Between the trimmed V and J ends, which lost 5 bases and 8 bases, there was a span of 15 bases. There are 13 residues in the CDR3. The CDR3 loop is CASSPDGRVGYTF. In nucleotides, the CDR3 is TGTGCCAGCAGTCCAGACGGGAGGGTCGGCTACACCTTC.

The J gene is TRBJ1-5, the V gene TRBV28; D is ambiguous. The CDR3 runs to 12 residues. The germline V and J ends were trimmed by 8 bases and 6 bases, with 11 bases remaining between them. The V gene's germline CDR1 is MDHEN and CDR2 SYDVKM. The CDR3: CASEGESQPQHF. The CDR3 DNA follows: TGTGCCAGCGAGGGCGAGTCTCAGCCCCAGCATTTT.

The chain has TRBV29-1 and TRBJ2-7; TRBD2 agrees at 9 bases. The CDR3 extends over 15 amino acids. V lost 8 bases to trimming and J lost 1 base; unmatched junction nucleotides: 12. CDR1 and CDR2 (germline): SQVTM, ANQGSEA. The CDR3: CSSVPPSGRSYEQYF. As DNA, the CDR3 is TGCAGCTCAGTACCCCCCAGCGGGAGGTCCTACGAGCAGTACTTC.

CDR3 sequence reads: CASSQEAKTGGASYNSPLHF. DNA for the CDR3: TGTGCCAGCAGCCAAGAAGCAAAAACAGGGGGCGCCTCCTATAATTCACCCCTCCACTTT. The rearrangement uses TRBV4-2 and TRBJ1-6, with 9 positions matching TRBD1. The CDR3 contains 20 residues. Trimming at V came to 0 bases and at J to 0 bases, leaving 9 bases not matched to a gene. Germline V gene sequence: CDR1 LGHNA, CDR2 YNFKEQ.

This clone was observed a few times. V usage is TRBV7-9 and J usage is TRBJ2-1; 15 bases are a match to TRBD2. V shed 4 bases, J shed 6 bases, and the junction held 4 bases outside the gene matches. This CDR3 spans 16 amino acids. Looked up from germline, CDR1 is SEHNR and CDR2 is FQNEAQ (reference sequence). The CDR3 nucleotides are TGTGCCAGCAGCTCCCAGGGACTAGCGGGGGGCAATGAGCAGTTCTTC. It translates to CASSSQGLAGGNEQFF.

The rearrangement joins TRBV4-2 to TRBJ1-6, with D tentatively TRBD1 (5 bases). Germline CDR1 LGHNA, CDR2 YNFKEQ. Between the trimmed V and J ends, which lost 4 bases and 10 bases, there was a span of 11 bases. This CDR3 has 13 residues. The CDR3 DNA reads as TGTGCCAGCAGCCTGACAGTACAGTCACCCCTCCACTTT. This codes for CASSLTVQSPLHF.

The rearrangement uses TRBV9 and TRBJ2-5, with D possibly matching TRBD2 (5 bases). This CDR3 is 15 amino acids long. V was shortened by 0 bases and J by 3 bases, with 12 bases between the two germline ends. The germline V gene encodes CDR1 SGDLS and CDR2 YYNGEE. CDR3 nucleotides: TGTGCCAGCAGCGTAGCTCCCCTGCGGGAAGAGACCCAGTACTTC. Its protein is CASSVAPLREETQYF.

The rearrangement uses TRBV11-2 and TRBJ2-5, with TRBD2 matching 8 bases. V trimming: 7 bases; J trimming: 5 bases; junction bases outside the gene matches: 6. This CDR3 comprises 13 residues. Per germline, CDR1 SGHAT and CDR2 FQNNGV. The DNA for the CDR3 is TGTGCCAGCATCGGGGGGGGCGTGGAGACCCAGTACTTC. It codes for CASIGGGVETQYF.

V is TRBV9 and J is TRBJ1-2, with D perhaps matching TRBD1 (6 bases). The CDR3 sequence is 15 residues long. V lost 5 bases, J lost 0 bases, and 14 bases lay in between. Per the germline V gene, CDR1 is SGDLS and CDR2 is YYNGEE. For the CDR3, the DNA is TGTGCCAGCAGTTATCAAAACAGGGCTAACTATGGCTACACCTTC. Translated: CASSYQNRANYGYTF.

This clone came up a few times. This sequence joins TRBV29-1 and TRBJ2-4; weak D call: TRBD2 (5 bases). The V and J ends lost 6 bases and 0 bases respectively, with 9 bases between them. The CDR3 spans 13 residues. Looked up from germline, CDR1 is SQVTM and CDR2 is ANQGSEA. CDR3 sequence reads: CSVAGLAKNIQYF. The CDR3 DNA is TGCAGCGTGGCGGGTTTAGCCAAAAACATTCAGTACTTC.

This clone was recorded only once. V is TRBV30 and J is TRBJ1-6, with D maybe TRBD1 (5 bases). V shed 0 bases and J shed 4 bases, with 13 bases lying between them. CDR1 and CDR2 (germline): GTSNPN, SVGIG (reference sequence). CDR3 size: 16 residues. The CDR3 spells CAWSVAGSQYNSPLHF. In DNA form, the CDR3 reads TGTGCCTGGAGTGTAGCAGGGTCCCAATATAATTCACCCCTCCACTTT.

This rearrangement joins TRBV7-2 to TRBJ2-1, with 9 nucleotides matching TRBD1. V lost 6 bases and J lost 8; bases outside the gene matches: 8. The CDR3 loop spans 14 amino acids. CDR1 is SGHTA, CDR2 FQGNSA, per germline. The CDR3 reads CASSRDRAQDEQFF. The CDR3 DNA reads as TGTGCCAGCAGTCGGGACAGGGCTCAGGATGAGCAGTTCTTC.

The DNA of the CDR3 is TGTGCCAGCAGCCAAGACAGGGCCGGCACCGGGGAGCTGTTTTTT. Translating gives CASSQDRAGTGELFF. The rearrangement uses TRBV7-3 and TRBJ2-2, with 7 nucleotides matching TRBD1. Germline V gives CDR1 SGHTA, CDR2 FQGTGA. The CDR3 covers 15 residues. The V gene end was trimmed by 5 bases and the J gene end by 4 bases; junction bases not matched to a gene: 7. Supplemented by reference TRBV7-3 and TRBJ2-2, the full variable domain reads GAGVSQTPSNKVTEKGKYVELRCDPISGHTALYWYRQSLGQGPEFLIYFQGTGAADDSGLPNDRFFAVRPEGSVSTLKIQRTERGDSAVYLCASSQDRAGTGELFFGEGSRLTVL.

J is TRBJ2-5 and V is TRBV4-2; 7 nucleotides match TRBD2. This CDR3 region has 14 residues. Looked up from germline, CDR1 is LGHNA and CDR2 is YNFKEQ. Trimming cost V 2 bases and J 5 bases; bases outside gene matches: 5. CDR3 residues: CASSQTGGGETQYF. The CDR3 region has the DNA TGTGCCAGCAGCCAAACGGGGGGTGGGGAGACCCAGTACTTC.

This clone occurred a few times. The chain has TRBV5-4 and TRBJ2-7; D might be TRBD2 (6 bases). V lost 1 base to trimming and J lost 0 bases, with 23 bases between them. This CDR3 has 19 residues. CDR1 is SGHNT, CDR2 YYREEE, per germline (reference sequence). In DNA form, the CDR3 reads TGTGCCAGCAGCTTGTCCCTTGGAGCAGGGCGGGGAAGCTCCTACGAGCAGTACTTC. It yields the protein CASSLSLGAGRGSSYEQYF.